This TCR beta chain was sequenced in a study of blood T cell repertoires in COVID-19. Across the study: Specimens from acute and convalescent COVID-19 originated in the United States, Italy and Spain.

The CDR3 is made up of 12 amino acids. Germline V gene data show CDR1 as WSHSY and CDR2 as SAAADI. The V gene lost 5 bases and the J gene lost 2 bases, with 6 bases spanning the gap. Profiled with immunoSEQ multiplex PCR; TCRdb holds only in-frame clones, not every one. The repertoire holds about 120,000 clones, with 88% as singletons. This chain joins TRBV10-2 and TRBJ2-5; the D gene is possibly TRBD2 (6 bases). This receptor was identified in a human donor in a cohort sampled during active COVID-19. Sequencing input: peripheral blood. The CDR3 nucleotides are TGCGCCAGCAGTCGGGGGCAAGAGACCCAGTACTTC. Translating it yields CASSRGQETQYF.